The clone carrying this T cell receptor beta chain was seen only once. The antigen is not known. 60 Vbeta and 13 Jbeta primers were used in PCR. Repertoires were generated with immunoSEQ multiplex PCR, while TCRdb's copy carries only in-frame clones and drops some. The table records over 150,000 clones, more than 75% of them present only once. These data come from a study of cytomegalovirus exposure and HLA in healthy donors. General study findings and limits: Information on immune exposure was restricted to one variable (CMV serostatus). The authors listed about 170 TCR beta chains as cytomegalovirus-associated.

The CDR3 loop spans 15 amino acids. CDR1 and CDR2 from the germline V gene are MNHEY and SVGAGI. J gave up 3 bases and V 6 bases, and 3 bases lay outside the gene matches. The chain links TRBV6-5 to TRBJ2-5; 14 bases line up with TRBD2. This sequence originates from a girl under two years old in good health and CMV-seronegative. Sample: PBMCs. The CDR3 DNA reads as TGTGCCAGCAGCCGACTAGCGGGGGGGAAAGAGACCCAGTACTTC. The encoded protein is CASSRLAGGKETQYF.